These T cell receptor beta chains were read from a single sample in a study of blood T cell repertoires in COVID-19. The method was immunoSEQ multiplex PCR; TCRdb's version includes in-frame clones alone and lacks a portion of them. The sample lists 250,000 to 350,000 clones, 86% occurring once. Material for sequencing was peripheral blood. These receptors originate from a woman aged 25 to 39 with active or convalescent COVID-19. Both conserved end residues are part of each CDR3. D genes are given only for firm matches. Size is stated for part of the rows, as once, few or many counts, or as a class when the clone is expanded.

size: NA
V: TRBV29-1
J: TRBJ2-1
D: NA
CDR3: CSVEDNTRNEQFF
DNA: TGCAGCGTTGAAGACAATACAAGAAATGAGCAGTTCTTC

size: once
V: TRBV6-5
J: TRBJ2-1
D: TRBD1
CDR3: CASSYSWTGHNEQFF
DNA: TGTGCCAGCAGTTATTCCTGGACAGGCCACAATGAGCAGTTCTTC

size: NA
V: TRBV5-4
J: TRBJ1-2
D: TRBD1
CDR3: CASTDRGKGYGYTF
DNA: TGTGCCAGCACCGACAGGGGTAAAGGCTATGGCTACACCTTC

size: NA
V: TRBV11-2
J: TRBJ1-1
D: TRBD1
CDR3: CASSLTDRFVAEAFF
DNA: TGTGCCAGCAGCTTGACGGACAGGTTCGTCGCTGAAGCTTTCTTT

size: NA
V: TRBV18
J: TRBJ1-2
D: NA
CDR3: CASSPSPDSYGYTF
DNA: TGTGCCAGCTCACCTAGCCCGGACAGCTATGGCTACACCTTC

size: NA
V: TRBV21-1
J: TRBJ2-3
D: NA
CDR3: CASSSRLAGPDTQYF
DNA: TGTGCCAGCAGCAGCAGACTAGCGGGACCAGATACGCAGTATTTT

size: NA
V: TRBV6-2/TRBV6-3
J: TRBJ2-7
D: NA
CDR3: CASSYSPGFYEQYF
DNA: TGTGCCAGCAGTTACTCGCCAGGGTTTTACGAGCAGTACTTC

size: NA
V: TRBV6-6
J: TRBJ1-2
D: NA
CDR3: CASSVQETYGYTF
DNA: TGTGCCAGCAGTGTACAGGAGACCTATGGCTACACCTTC

size: NA
V: TRBV3-1/TRBV3-2
J: TRBJ1-5
D: NA
CDR3: CASSQERYSNQPQHF
DNA: TGTGCCAGCAGCCAAGAGCGGTACAGCAATCAGCCCCAGCATTTT

size: once
V: TRBV4-3
J: TRBJ1-3
D: NA
CDR3: CASSQGLGGAGNTIYF
DNA: TGCGCCAGCAGCCAAGGGCTGGGGGGGGCTGGAAACACCATATATTTT

size: NA
V: TRBV27
J: TRBJ1-5
D: TRBD1
CDR3: CASQQGLGQPQHF
DNA: TGTGCCAGCCAACAGGGGCTTGGACAGCCCCAGCATTTT

size: NA
V: TRBV5-1
J: TRBJ2-3
D: NA
CDR3: CASSRDLTQYF
DNA: TGCGCCAGCAGCCGGGACTTAACGCAGTATTTT

size: NA
V: TRBV30
J: TRBJ1-5
D: NA
CDR3: CAWSVLGQGMNQPQHF
DNA: TGTGCCTGGAGTGTACTTGGGCAGGGAATGAATCAGCCCCAGCATTTT

size: NA
V: TRBV15
J: TRBJ2-3
D: TRBD1
CDR3: CATSRLVQGAETQYF
DNA: TGTGCCACCAGCAGATTGGTACAGGGGGCAGAAACGCAGTATTTT

size: once
V: TRBV5-4
J: TRBJ2-2
D: TRBD2
CDR3: CASSLGLAGNTGELFF
DNA: TGTGCCAGCAGCCTAGGACTAGCGGGGAACACCGGGGAGCTGTTTTTT

size: NA
V: TRBV19
J: TRBJ1-6
D: TRBD1
CDR3: CASSIRRGDRVNSPLHF
DNA: TGTGCCAGTAGTATCCGGCGGGGGGACAGGGTTAATTCACCCCTCCACTTT

size: NA
V: TRBV19
J: TRBJ1-6
D: NA
CDR3: CASSMWGNAAAGGSPLHF
DNA: TGTGCCAGTAGTATGTGGGGAAATGCGGCGGCCGGGGGTTCACCCCTCCACTTT

size: NA
V: TRBV3-1/TRBV3-2
J: TRBJ2-5
D: NA
CDR3: CASRWTGAPQETQYF
DNA: TGTGCCAGCAGGTGGACGGGAGCGCCTCAAGAGACCCAGTACTTC

size: NA
V: TRBV9
J: TRBJ1-6
D: NA
CDR3: CASSVRGDNSPLHF
DNA: TGTGCCAGCAGCGTCAGGGGAGATAATTCACCCCTCCACTTT

size: NA
V: TRBV5-1
J: TRBJ2-3
D: TRBD2
CDR3: CASSLFGGGEADTQYF
DNA: TGCGCCAGCAGCTTGTTCGGCGGGGGGGAGGCAGATACGCAGTATTTT

size: NA
V: TRBV3-1/TRBV3-2
J: TRBJ1-1
D: TRBD1
CDR3: CASSAPTRGAEAFF
DNA: TGTGCCAGCAGCGCCCCAACCAGGGGGGCTGAAGCTTTCTTT

size: once
V: TRBV5-1
J: TRBJ1-1
D: TRBD1
CDR3: CASRGSGQGARQAFF
DNA: TGCGCCAGCAGAGGATCCGGACAGGGGGCGCGCCAAGCTTTCTTT

size: NA
V: TRBV25-1
J: TRBJ2-2
D: TRBD2
CDR3: CASSSSGPTGELFF
DNA: TGTGCCAGCTCCTCTAGCGGACCTACCGGGGAGCTGTTTTTT

size: few
V: TRBV3-1/TRBV3-2
J: TRBJ2-7
D: TRBD2
CDR3: CASSQGTSWGGQYF
DNA: TGTGCCAGCAGCCAAGGGACTAGCTGGGGGGGGCAGTACTTC

size: NA
V: TRBV7-2
J: TRBJ2-3
D: NA
CDR3: CASSPAVQGWLDTQYF
DNA: TGTGCCAGCAGCCCCGCGGTGCAGGGGTGGTTGGATACGCAGTATTTT

size: NA
V: TRBV6-2/TRBV6-3
J: TRBJ1-6
D: NA
CDR3: CASSYSDSSSYNSPLHF
DNA: TGTGCCAGCAGTTATTCGGACAGTAGCTCCTATAATTCACCCCTCCACTTT

size: few
V: TRBV6-1
J: TRBJ2-1
D: TRBD2
CDR3: CASSESSGGYHEQFF
DNA: TGTGCCAGCAGTGAATCTAGCGGGGGCTATCATGAGCAGTTCTTC

size: NA
V: TRBV3-1/TRBV3-2
J: TRBJ2-7
D: TRBD1
CDR3: CASSRRRTGSYEQYF
DNA: TGTGCCAGCAGCCGCAGAAGGACAGGGTCCTACGAGCAGTACTTC

size: once
V: TRBV19
J: TRBJ2-5
D: NA
CDR3: CASSNSETQYF
DNA: TGTGCCAGTAGTAATTCGGAGACCCAGTACTTC

size: NA
V: TRBV19
J: TRBJ1-4
D: NA
CDR3: CASSLVMGEKLFF
DNA: TGTGCCAGTAGTCTGGTAATGGGCGAAAAACTGTTTTTT

size: few
V: TRBV5-1
J: TRBJ1-1
D: NA
CDR3: CASSLDYAEAFF
DNA: TGCGCCAGCAGCTTGGACTACGCTGAAGCTTTCTTT

size: NA
V: TRBV11-2
J: TRBJ1-2
D: TRBD1
CDR3: CASSPEQQGALLDGYTF
DNA: TGTGCCAGCAGTCCCGAACAACAGGGGGCTCTTCTGGATGGCTACACCTTC

size: NA
V: TRBV5-1
J: TRBJ2-5
D: TRBD2
CDR3: CASSLVTSGGQETQYF
DNA: TGCGCCAGCAGCTTGGTAACTAGCGGGGGCCAAGAGACCCAGTACTTC

size: NA
V: TRBV6-1
J: TRBJ1-4
D: NA
CDR3: CASSEWRMGRLVF
DNA: TGTGCCAGCAGTGAATGGCGGATGGGGCGGTTGGTTTTT

size: NA
V: TRBV7-7
J: TRBJ2-1
D: TRBD2
CDR3: CASSLFAGGPYNEQFF
DNA: TGTGCTAGCAGCTTATTCGCGGGGGGGCCCTACAATGAGCAGTTCTTC

size: NA
V: TRBV28
J: TRBJ1-2
D: NA
CDR3: CASSSWGVSNGYTF
DNA: TGTGCCAGCAGTTCCTGGGGGGTCTCGAATGGCTACACCTTC

size: NA
V: TRBV7-9
J: TRBJ2-5
D: NA
CDR3: CASSPIYKEETQYF
DNA: TGTGCCAGCAGTCCGATATACAAAGAAGAGACCCAGTACTTC

size: NA
V: TRBV4-1
J: TRBJ2-7
D: NA
CDR3: CASSQGRTPSYEQYF
DNA: TGCGCCAGCAGCCAAGGCCGGACTCCATCCTACGAGCAGTACTTC

size: NA
V: TRBV19
J: TRBJ1-6
D: TRBD1
CDR3: CASSTRDRRNSPLHF
DNA: TGTGCCAGTAGTACCCGGGACAGGAGGAATTCACCCCTCCACTTT

size: NA
V: TRBV19
J: TRBJ1-5
D: TRBD1
CDR3: CASSGAGGINQPQHF
DNA: TGTGCCAGTAGTGGGGCAGGGGGCATTAATCAGCCCCAGCATTTT

size: NA
V: TRBV12-3/TRBV12-4
J: TRBJ2-7
D: NA
CDR3: CASTSRRAKQQYF
DNA: TGTGCCAGCACTTCACGGAGGGCCAAACAGCAGTACTTC

size: NA
V: TRBV30
J: TRBJ1-6
D: NA
CDR3: CAWSRTGWDSPLHF
DNA: TGTGCCTGGAGTAGGACTGGGTGGGATTCACCCCTCCACTTT

size: NA
V: TRBV18
J: TRBJ1-1
D: NA
CDR3: CASSSAGNTEAFF
DNA: TGTGCCAGCTCGTCCGCAGGGAACACTGAAGCTTTCTTT

size: NA
V: TRBV7-9
J: TRBJ2-5
D: TRBD2
CDR3: CASSLALGGGETQYF
DNA: TGTGCCAGCAGCTTAGCGCTGGGGGGGGGAGAGACCCAGTACTTC

size: NA
V: TRBV24-1
J: TRBJ2-3
D: TRBD1
CDR3: CATSDPGTGDTDTQYF
DNA: TGTGCCACCAGCGACCCCGGGACAGGGGACACAGATACGCAGTATTTT

size: NA
V: TRBV7-3
J: TRBJ2-7
D: TRBD2
CDR3: CASSLNGGGSSYEQYF
DNA: TGTGCCAGCAGCTTAAACGGCGGGGGGAGCTCCTACGAGCAGTACTTC

size: NA
V: TRBV28
J: TRBJ1-2
D: TRBD1
CDR3: CASSSRTRTGRDYGYTF
DNA: TGTGCCAGCAGTTCACGCACTCGGACAGGGAGGGACTATGGCTACACCTTC

size: NA
V: TRBV2
J: TRBJ2-2
D: NA
CDR3: CASSGGRSNTGELFF
DNA: TGTGCCAGCAGTGGGGGCAGGTCGAACACCGGGGAGCTGTTTTTT

size: once
V: TRBV5-1
J: TRBJ1-3
D: TRBD1
CDR3: CASSQVGQGTGNTIYF
DNA: TGCGCCAGCAGCCAAGTCGGACAGGGGACCGGAAACACCATATATTTT

size: NA
V: TRBV5-5
J: TRBJ1-2
D: TRBD1
CDR3: CASSPRSQGAVYGYTF
DNA: TGTGCCAGCAGCCCGAGATCACAGGGGGCGGTCTATGGCTACACCTTC

size: NA
V: TRBV6-1
J: TRBJ2-3
D: NA
CDR3: CASREENTATQYF
DNA: TGTGCCAGCAGGGAAGAGAACACAGCTACGCAGTATTTT

size: NA
V: TRBV2
J: TRBJ1-6
D: NA
CDR3: CASNGATRSPLHF
DNA: TGTGCCAGCAATGGGGCCACTCGATCACCCCTCCACTTT

size: NA
V: TRBV19
J: TRBJ2-7
D: NA
CDR3: CASSQDNLYEQYF
DNA: TGTGCCAGTAGTCAGGACAATCTCTACGAGCAGTACTTC

size: NA
V: TRBV4-3
J: TRBJ1-5
D: NA
CDR3: CASSIAREGQPQHF
DNA: TGCGCCAGCAGCATTGCCAGGGAGGGTCAGCCCCAGCATTTT

size: NA
V: TRBV5-4
J: TRBJ1-2
D: TRBD1
CDR3: CASSWDRQNYGYTF
DNA: TGTGCCAGCAGCTGGGACAGGCAGAACTATGGCTACACCTTC

size: NA
V: TRBV7-9
J: TRBJ2-2
D: NA
CDR3: CASSEYTGELFF
DNA: TGTGCCAGCAGCGAGTACACCGGGGAGCTGTTTTTT